The 10 T cell receptor beta chains in this list originate from one sample, sequenced in a study of beta chain features in type 1 diabetes. Investigators reverse transcribed all isolated RNA, so they sequenced expressed TCRB transcripts. Using immunoSEQ multiplex PCR, the repertoire was profiled, and TCRdb retains in-frame clones only, with some absent. In the table there are around 400,000 clones, 10% to 15% of which are singletons. Sample: naive CD4+ T cells from blood. These receptors all come from a man aged 18 to 29 in good health.

V and J are TRBV18 and TRBJ2-5; 9 nucleotides match TRBD2. Germline V gene sequence: CDR1 KGHSH, CDR2 LQKENI. J lost 5 bases, V lost 2 bases, and 9 bases had no gene match. The CDR3 is 16 residues long. CDR3 amino acids: CASSPTYGTSHETQYF. CDR3 nucleotides: TGTGCCAGCTCACCAACCTACGGGACTAGCCATGAGACCCAGTACTTC.

As for this clone: This CDR3 is also generated by other DNA sequences in the sample. The chain joins TRBV9 to TRBJ2-5; the match to TRBD1 covers 9 bases. V lost 2 bases, J lost 4 bases, and 3 bases stayed unmatched. CDR3 length: 14 amino acids. Germline V gene sequence: CDR1 SGDLS, CDR2 YYNGEE. The CDR3: CASSVDRGGETQYF. The CDR3 DNA reads as TGTGCCAGCAGCGTGGACAGGGGAGGAGAGACCCAGTACTTC.

J is TRBJ2-7 and V is TRBV9; the match to TRBD2 covers 13 bases. This CDR3 is 15 amino acids long. The germline gives CDR1 SGDLS, CDR2 YYNGEE. Unmatched junction bases numbered 9, after V lost 5 bases and J lost 7 bases. DNA of the CDR3: TGTGCCAGCAGTCGGGGACTAGCGGGAATTAGTGAGCAGTACTTC. It yields the protein CASSRGLAGISEQYF.

This clone was seen a handful of times. J is TRBJ2-5 and V is TRBV28; 9 bases line up with TRBD2. The ends lost 4 bases at V and 4 bases at J; junction bases unmatched: 13. The CDR3 length is 17 residues. Germline CDR1 and CDR2: MDHEN and SYDVKM. CDR3 in amino acids: CASSSHFIAGDGETQYF. CDR3 bases: TGTGCCAGCAGTTCCCATTTCATAGCGGGGGACGGAGAGACCCAGTACTTC.

This clone showed up just a few times. The rearrangement joins TRBV28 to TRBJ2-1; D perhaps matches TRBD2 (6 bases). CDR1 MDHEN and CDR2 SYDVKM come from the germline V gene. The CDR3 consists of 14 residues. V lost 5 bases and J 10 bases, leaving 18 bases between the germline ends. The CDR3 DNA reads as TGTGCCAGCAGTGAGCGAATAACTAGCAGGGAGCAGTTCTTC. Protein sequence: CASSERITSREQFF.

V and J are TRBV10-3 and TRBJ2-1; 7 positions agree with TRBD1. V lost 2 bases, J lost 6 bases, and 4 bases stayed unmatched. Germline lookup yields CDR1 ENHRY and CDR2 SYGVKD. This CDR3 is 14 amino acids long. The CDR3 DNA reads TGTGCCATCAGTGAGACAGGGGTTGTCAATGAGCAGTTCTTC. Translated: CAISETGVVNEQFF.

This clone has a handful of counts. The V and J genes are TRBV18 and TRBJ2-1, with D perhaps matching TRBD1 (5 bases). Trimming stripped 6 bases from V and 2 bases from J, with 14 bases between. This CDR3 is 15 amino acids long. Germline-derived CDR1 and CDR2 are KGHSH and LQKENI. The CDR3 loop is CASSPLETAYNEQFF. Here the CDR3 DNA reads TGTGCCAGCTCCCCTCTGGAGACAGCCTACAATGAGCAGTTCTTC.

The chain has TRBV5-1 and TRBJ1-1, with TRBD1 as a possible D gene (6 bases). Trimming removed 4 bases at V and 3 bases at J, with 10 bases between. Germline-derived CDR1 and CDR2 are SGHRS and YFSETQ. The CDR3 is 13 residues long. The CDR3 coding sequence is TGCGCCAGCAGCACTGGACAGTACACTGAAGCTTTCTTT. As protein: CASSTGQYTEAFF.

This clone came up a few times. The V call is TRBV5-8, the J call TRBJ2-5; D possibly corresponds to TRBD1 (6 bases). Germline V gene sequence: CDR1 SGHTS, CDR2 YDEGEE. The CDR3 has 14 residues. V lost 4 bases and J lost 5, with 15 bases in between. CDR3: CASSQTGFGETQYF. DNA of the CDR3: TGTGCCAGCAGCCAAACAGGGTTCGGCGAGACCCAGTACTTC.

This clone was counted a few times. The chain uses TRBV5-1 and TRBJ1-5; TRBD1 agrees at 7 bases. The CDR3 extends over 14 amino acids. Trimming cost V 4 bases and J 6 bases; bases outside gene matches: 7. CDR1 is SGHRS and CDR2 is YFSETQ in the germline V gene. The DNA for the CDR3 is TGCGCCAGCAGCCCTATGACAGGGTTTCAGCCCCAGCATTTT. Translating gives CASSPMTGFQPQHF.